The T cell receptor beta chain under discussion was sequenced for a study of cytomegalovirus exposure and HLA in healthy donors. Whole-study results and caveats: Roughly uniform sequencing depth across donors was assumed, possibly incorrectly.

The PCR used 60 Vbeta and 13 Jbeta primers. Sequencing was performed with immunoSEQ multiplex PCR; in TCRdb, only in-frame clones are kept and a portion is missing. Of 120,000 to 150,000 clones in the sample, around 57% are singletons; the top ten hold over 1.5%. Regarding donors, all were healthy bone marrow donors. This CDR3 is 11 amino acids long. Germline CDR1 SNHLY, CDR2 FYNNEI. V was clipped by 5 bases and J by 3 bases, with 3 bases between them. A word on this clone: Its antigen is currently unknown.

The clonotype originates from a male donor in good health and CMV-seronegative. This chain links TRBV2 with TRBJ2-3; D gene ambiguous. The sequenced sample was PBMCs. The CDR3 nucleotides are TGTGCCAGCAGTTCTACAGATACGCAGTATTTT. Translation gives CASSSTDTQYF. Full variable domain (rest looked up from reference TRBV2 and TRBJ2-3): EPEVTQTPSHQVTQMGQEVILRCVPISNHLYFYWYRQILGQKVEFLVSFYNNEISEKSEIFDDQFSVERPDGSNFTLKIRSTKLEDSAMYFCASSSTDTQYFGPGTRLTVL.